These 32 T cell receptor beta chains share one sample of origin, sequenced in a study of shared clonotypes between healthy human individuals. The data were produced by immunoSEQ multiplex PCR, yet TCRdb's version contains in-frame clones alone and is incomplete. The table has some 2,500,000 clones, over 85% seen once. Material: naive CD4+ T cells from PBMCs. Stated subset: CD45RA+ positively selected. These receptors were taken from a man in his late teens or twenties in good health. Some clones in this sample may be carry-over from other donors' samples.

This rearrangement joins TRBV6-6 to TRBJ1-2; no clear D gene. CDR1 and CDR2 from the germline V gene are MNHNY and SVGAGI (reference sequence). The CDR3 spans 15 residues. Trimming removed 6 bases at V and 2 bases at J, with 16 bases between. CDR3 residues: CASSSALAANYGYTF. The CDR3 DNA reads as TGTGCCAGCAGCTCCGCATTGGCAGCAAACTATGGCTACACCTTC.

The chain is built from TRBV28 and TRBJ1-1; D not resolved. The V gene's germline CDR1 is MDHEN and CDR2 SYDVKM. Trimming took 4 bases from V and 6 from J, leaving 18 bases between them. The CDR3 spans 15 residues. DNA of the CDR3: TGTGCCAGCAGTTCCCCCCGGGAGATCATCTCTGAAGCTTTCTTT. This encodes CASSSPREIISEAFF.

The CDR3 region is CASSLLVQGATETQYF. DNA of the CDR3: TGCGCCAGCAGCTTGCTAGTCCAGGGAGCCACAGAGACCCAGTACTTC. The chain uses TRBV5-1 and TRBJ2-5; D may match TRBD1 or TRBD2 (5 bases each). This CDR3 has 16 residues. Germline CDR1 is SGHRS and CDR2 is YFSETQ. Trimming shortened V by 1 base and J by 4 bases, and 17 bases separated the two germline ends.

The chain carries TRBV6-6 and TRBJ2-3; 8 bases are shared with TRBD2. After removal of 6 bases from V and 0 bases from J, the junction contained 5 bases not matched to a gene. Germline values: CDR1 MNHNY, CDR2 SVGAGI (reference sequence). The CDR3 extends over 15 amino acids. CDR3 amino acids: CASSVTSASTDTQYF. The CDR3 bases are TGTGCCAGCAGCGTGACTAGCGCTAGCACAGATACGCAGTATTTT.

The chain carries TRBV7-3 and TRBJ2-1; 8 nucleotides match TRBD2. The CDR3 runs 12 residues. Germline loops: CDR1 SGHTA, CDR2 FQGTGA. The J segment lost 10 bases and the V segment lost 6 bases, leaving 5 bases of the junction unmatched. The DNA of the CDR3 is TGTGCCAGCAGATCGACGGGAGGGGAGCAGTTCTTC. This gives the protein CASRSTGGEQFF.

The CDR3 DNA is TGTGCCAGCAGCTTTGCGGGACAGGGATACACAGATACGCAGTATTTT. Translating it yields CASSFAGQGYTDTQYF. The rearrangement links TRBV28 to TRBJ2-3; 9 bases are shared with TRBD1. With V trimmed by 6 bases and J by 2 bases, 9 bases remained unmatched. The CDR3 runs 16 residues. In germline, CDR1 is MDHEN, CDR2 SYDVKM.

This clone showed up just once. The genes are TRBV5-5 and TRBJ1-1; unclear D gene. V lost 0 bases and J 7 bases, leaving 10 bases between the germline ends. This CDR3 has 13 residues. CDR1 is SGHKS and CDR2 is YYEKEE in the germline V gene (reference sequence). The DNA of the CDR3 is TGTGCCAGCAGCTTGGAGGCAAGTAGTGAAGCTTTCTTT. It is translated as CASSLEASSEAFF.

This chain uses TRBV4-2 with TRBJ1-2; 7 bases map to TRBD1. Trimming took 2 bases from V and 5 from J; bases not matched to a gene: 8. Germline lookup yields CDR1 LGHNA and CDR2 YNFKEQ. This CDR3 comprises 15 residues. The CDR3 is CASSQTPGGPYGYTF. The CDR3 bases are TGTGCCAGCAGCCAAACTCCAGGGGGTCCTTATGGCTACACCTTC.

The chain is built from TRBV6-6 and TRBJ2-5, with a weak D call TRBD1 (5 bases). The V gene's germline CDR1 is MNHNY and CDR2 SVGAGI (reference sequence). The CDR3 is made up of 16 amino acids. Trimming removed 0 bases at V and 1 base at J, with 12 bases between. CDR3 in amino acids: CASSYSFTGVQETQYF. In DNA form, the CDR3 reads TGTGCCAGCAGTTACTCCTTTACAGGAGTCCAAGAGACCCAGTACTTC.

The chain is built from TRBV19 and TRBJ1-2; D is uncertain. Between the trimmed V and J ends, which lost 5 bases and 0 bases, there was a span of 4 bases. Germline V gene sequence: CDR1 LNHDA, CDR2 SQIVND (reference sequence). The CDR3 loop spans 12 amino acids. CDR3 region: CASSYSNYGYTF. The DNA of the CDR3 is TGTGCCAGTAGTTATTCTAACTATGGCTACACCTTC.

A remark on this clone: Other DNA sequences in the same sample also yield this CDR3. J is TRBJ2-3 and V is TRBV19; no reliable D call. This CDR3 is 14 amino acids long. CDR1 is LNHDA, CDR2 SQIVND, per germline (reference sequence). The ends were cut back, 3 bases at V and 2 bases at J, with 9 bases in the middle. For the CDR3, the DNA is TGTGCCAGTAGTATCGCCGGACCCACAGATACGCAGTATTTT. This codes for CASSIAGPTDTQYF.

This chain uses TRBV11-2 with TRBJ1-3; D is undetermined. Germline V gene lookup returns CDR1 SGHAT and CDR2 FQNNGV. The CDR3 is made up of 16 amino acids. Trimming took off 6 bases at V and 0 bases at J, with 15 bases between the two ends. Here the CDR3 DNA reads TGTGCCAGCAGTCATGCTAGGCCTAGCTCTGGAAACACCATATATTTT. Translation: CASSHARPSSGNTIYF.

The chain links TRBV13 to TRBJ2-7; D not certain. V was trimmed by 5 bases and J by 4 bases, leaving 15 bases between them. Germline V gives CDR1 PRHDT, CDR2 FYEKMQ (reference sequence). This CDR3 is 14 amino acids long. CDR3 sequence (DNA): TGTGCCAGCAGCCCTACCCCGGGCATGTACGAGCAGTACTTC. Its translation is CASSPTPGMYEQYF.

The CDR3 DNA follows: TGTGCCAGCAGGGGACAGGGTGGGAACACTGAAGCTTTCTTT. It codes for CASRGQGGNTEAFF. The rearrangement links TRBV27 to TRBJ1-1, with 9 bases fitting TRBD1. CDR1 and CDR2 (germline): MNHEY, SMNVEV (reference sequence). This CDR3 comprises 14 residues. The V segment lost 6 bases and the J segment 1 base; nucleotides outside the gene matches: 3.

The chain uses TRBV2 and TRBJ2-5; D might be TRBD1 or TRBD2, each matching 5 bases. The germline V gene has CDR1 SNHLY and CDR2 FYNNEI. This CDR3 is 13 amino acids long. The V gene lost 2 bases and the J gene lost 5 bases, with 9 bases spanning the gap. CDR3 amino acids: CASSERGPETQYF. As DNA, the CDR3 is TGTGCCAGCAGTGAACGGGGACCTGAGACCCAGTACTTC.

V and J are TRBV2 and TRBJ2-2; 13 bases align to TRBD2. Germline CDR1 is SNHLY and CDR2 is FYNNEI. The CDR3 has 16 residues. Unmatched junction bases numbered 7, after V lost 6 bases and J lost 6 bases. The CDR3 DNA sequence: TGTGCCAGCAGCCCTACTAGCGGGAGGGCCGCCGGGGAGCTGTTTTTT. Translation gives CASSPTSGRAAGELFF.

The chain recombines TRBV5-1 with TRBJ1-4; 10 nucleotides agree with TRBD1. The CDR3 consists of 19 residues. V lost 4 bases to trimming and J lost 0 bases; unmatched junction nucleotides: 12. Germline CDR1 and CDR2: SGHRS and YFSETQ. For the CDR3, the DNA is TGCGCCAGCAGCCTCCGGGACAGGGGCACCCTTGCAACTAATGAAAAACTGTTTTTT. The encoded protein is CASSLRDRGTLATNEKLFF.

The chain has TRBV7-9 and TRBJ2-1; no reliable D call. Germline V CDR1 and CDR2: SEHNR, FQNEAQ (reference sequence). The CDR3 sequence is 14 residues long. V lost 1 base, J lost 8 bases, and 12 bases lay in between. The CDR3 protein is CASSLGHVGDEQFF. Written as DNA, the CDR3 is TGTGCCAGCAGCTTAGGACACGTGGGCGATGAGCAGTTCTTC.

This rearrangement joins TRBV5-1 to TRBJ2-1, with 11 positions matching TRBD2. The germline CDR1 and CDR2 sequences are SGHRS and YFSETQ. With V trimmed by 5 bases and J by 5 bases, 12 bases remained unmatched. The CDR3 covers 17 residues. Written as DNA, the CDR3 is TGCGCCAGCAGTCCAATTCCCGGGACTAGCGGAAACAATGAGCAGTTCTTC. As protein: CASSPIPGTSGNNEQFF.

This chain joins TRBV27 and TRBJ2-3; D may be TRBD1 or TRBD2 (5 bases each). CDR1 and CDR2 from the germline V gene are MNHEY and SMNVEV (reference sequence). The CDR3 runs to 13 residues. V was pared by 8 bases and J by 2 bases, with 11 bases between. CDR3 in amino acids: CASAPGTTDTQYF. DNA of the CDR3: TGTGCCAGCGCCCCCGGGACCACAGATACGCAGTATTTT.

The chain carries TRBV6-1 and TRBJ2-3; 7 bases map to TRBD2. The CDR3 loop spans 16 amino acids. The V gene's germline CDR1 is MNHNS and CDR2 SASEGT. J lost 2 bases, V lost 4 bases, and 9 bases had no gene match. This chain's CDR3 is CASSGNVGTITDTQYF. The CDR3 DNA reads TGTGCCAGCAGTGGAAATGTGGGGACTATCACAGATACGCAGTATTTT.

This chain joins TRBV27 and TRBJ1-6; TRBD1 might be the D (6 bases). V gave up 7 bases and J gave up 7 bases, with 17 bases separating them. Germline CDR1 is MNHEY and CDR2 is SMNVEV (reference sequence). The CDR3 is 15 residues long. CDR3 in DNA: TGTGCCAGCACCTTAAGGGGGGATTGGAATTCACCCCTCCACTTT. It specifies CASTLRGDWNSPLHF.

This clone was recorded a few times. The CDR3: CAWSVTGLDNYGYTF. The CDR3 DNA is TGTGCCTGGAGTGTAACCGGGCTGGACAACTATGGCTACACCTTC. The V and J genes are TRBV30 and TRBJ1-2, with D uncertain. This CDR3 comprises 15 residues. CDR1 is GTSNPN and CDR2 is SVGIG in the germline V gene (reference sequence). V was clipped by 0 bases and J by 2 bases, with 13 bases between them.

The chain employs TRBV6-5 and TRBJ2-7; TRBD1 aligns across 8 bases. V was pared by 5 bases and J by 2 bases, with 8 bases of the junction left unmatched. CDR3 length: 15 amino acids. In germline, CDR1 is MNHEY, CDR2 SVGAGI. In nucleotides, the CDR3 is TGTGCCAGCAGTAAAGGACAGGGATATACCTACGAGCAGTACTTC. It codes for CASSKGQGYTYEQYF.

In DNA form, the CDR3 reads TGCGCCAGCAGCCCAAGGGACGGCTACGAGCAGTACTTC. Its translation: CASSPRDGYEQYF. The chain joins TRBV4-3 to TRBJ2-5; D may correspond to TRBD1 or TRBD2 (5 bases each). The DNA end is more similar to TRBJ2-7, so the J call may be wrong. Germline loops: CDR1 LGHNA, CDR2 YSLEER. This CDR3 has 13 residues.

J is TRBJ2-7 and V is TRBV27; D gene uncertain. Looked up from germline, CDR1 is MNHEY and CDR2 is SMNVEV (reference sequence). The CDR3 has 15 residues. V dropped 0 bases and J dropped 7 bases, with 16 bases sitting between them. The CDR3 here is CASSLSQAVEREQYF. DNA for the CDR3: TGTGCCAGCAGTTTATCTCAGGCGGTGGAAAGAGAGCAGTACTTC.

The chain is built from TRBV4-2 and TRBJ2-3; TRBD1 is a possible D gene (6 bases). The V end lost 4 bases, the J end lost 2 bases, and 16 bases lay between the germline ends. The length of the CDR3 is 16 residues. Germline V gives CDR1 LGHNA, CDR2 YNFKEQ. The CDR3 coding sequence is TGTGCCAGCAGCCTATCCCCCGGGGACACCACAGATACGCAGTATTTT. Translating gives CASSLSPGDTTDTQYF.

This rearrangement joins TRBV7-9 to TRBJ2-3; D perhaps matches TRBD2 (6 bases). Germline V gene data show CDR1 as SEHNR and CDR2 as FQNEAQ (reference sequence). V was clipped by 2 bases and J by 3 bases, with 9 bases between them. The CDR3 length is 14 residues. Here the CDR3 reads CASSLLLATDTQYF. As DNA, the CDR3 is TGTGCCAGCAGCTTACTACTAGCAACAGATACGCAGTATTTT.

The chain is built from TRBV7-2 and TRBJ2-3, with 7 bases lining up with TRBD2. The V gene's germline CDR1 is SGHTA and CDR2 FQGNSA. This CDR3 comprises 15 residues. V was clipped by 7 bases and J by 4 bases; unmatched bases: 11. The CDR3 reads CASTQMGRASDTQYF. The CDR3 DNA reads TGTGCCAGCACCCAGATGGGGAGGGCCTCAGATACGCAGTATTTT.

In the case of this clone: The sample carries other DNA sequences with the same CDR3. The chain joins TRBV18 to TRBJ2-7; D is possibly TRBD1 (6 bases). The CDR3 has 15 amino acids. Germline assignment: CDR1 KGHSH and CDR2 LQKENI. Trimming removed 3 bases from V and 0 bases from J, with 12 bases in between. CDR3 nucleotide sequence: TGTGCCAGCTCACCCCCCGGACAGAGCTCCTACGAGCAGTACTTC. Its protein product is CASSPPGQSSYEQYF. Using reference TRBV18 and TRBJ2-7 for the parts outside the CDR3, the full variable domain is NAGVMQNPRHLVRRRGQEARLRCSPMKGHSHVYWYRQLPEEGLKFMVYLQKENIIDESGMPKERFSAEFPKEGPSILRIQQVVRGDSAAYFCASSPPGQSSYEQYFGPGTRLTVT.

The J gene is TRBJ1-6, the V gene TRBV6-1; 8 positions match TRBD1. Germline lookup yields CDR1 MNHNS and CDR2 SASEGT. This CDR3 spans 13 amino acids. V shed 11 bases, J shed 7 bases, and the junction held 7 bases outside the gene matches. CDR3 loop: CAGSGTGNSPLHF. The CDR3 region has the DNA TGTGCCGGATCCGGGACAGGCAATTCACCCCTCCACTTT.

This chain links TRBV20-1 with TRBJ2-1; D gene uncertain. The V end was cut by 7 bases, the J end by 6 bases, with 10 bases between. The CDR3 consists of 11 residues. Germline CDR1 is DFQATT and CDR2 is SNEGSKA (reference sequence). The CDR3 nucleotides read TGCAGTGGCGACTGCCCCAATGAGCAGTTCTTC. Protein product: CSGDCPNEQFF.